This T cell receptor beta chain was identified during a study of T cell repertoires in cytomegalovirus infection (dated by TCRdb to between 2018 and 2021). Regarding the complete study: Donor HLA type was relevant to the analysis, because carriage of CMV infection together with the matching HLA type was indicated by public TCR beta signatures. The paper's findings and limits, for the study overall: In both this cohort and an independent roughly 350-donor cohort, the cumulative frequency of public TCR beta family members distinguished carriers of CMV infection plus the relevant HLA type. The ex vivo response was dominated by HLA-C-restricted CMV-specific TCR beta clonotypes, and the single most frequent clonotype in two of eight donors was supplied by these HLA-C-restricted clonotypes.

The CDR3 goes from the cysteine to the phenylalanine over 17 residues. The sequence is cut down to CDR3 DNA, 51 bases in frame from base 1. Looking up the germline V gene (reference sequence) yields CDR1 MNHNY and CDR2 SVGAGI. Unmatched junction bases come to 17, with V trimmed by 6 bases and J by 8 bases. This clonotype has a count of ten or more. Its antigen is currently not known. Base qualities were left out, and no much larger clone turns up one base away. Sequencing was performed on an Illumina HiSeq 1500. TCRdb took the public reads, trimmed them with fastp at Q25, ran MiXCR for clone calling and kept in-frame beta chains. Each CDR3 protein appears once, grouped with its most common genes and DNA. In all, the sample holds 150,000 to 200,000 distinct CDR3 sequences, and approximately 19% of those were seen once. The top ten hold about 3% of the sample.

The sequenced material came from PBMCs. This TCR was sampled from a human donor in good health (CMV status not recorded). Some clones in this sample may be carry-over from other donors' samples. Here the chain combines TRBV6-6 and TRBJ1-4; 8 middle bases align to TRBD1. The CDR3 protein: CASSPVRGQGALEKLFF. The nucleotide sequence is given as TGTGCCAGCAGCCCAGTCCGAGGCCAGGGGGCGTTAGAAAAACTGTTTTTT.